In its sample, the clone carrying this T cell receptor beta chain was seen many times. For TCR beta, libraries came from iRepertoire HTBI primers and Arm-PCR of CDR3 regions. MiXCR was run by TCRdb on the multiplex PCR reads, yielding one entry per CDR3 protein. The sample has a few hundred thousand distinct CDR3 sequences, approximately 16% seen once. The data belong to a study of regulatory T cells in long-lasting Graves disease. Across the whole study: For under 3 months, newly diagnosed Graves' patients had been taking antithyroid drugs.

Noted time point: newly diagnosed GD, antithyroid drugs for less than 3 months. The authors made the TCR library using RNA they extracted from PBMCs. All patients originated from an endocrinology department located in Xi'an, China. Each patient gave approximately 8.1 milliliters of EDTA-anticoagulated peripheral blood. Germline V gives CDR1 SNHLY, CDR2 FYNNEI. The length of the CDR3 is 14 residues. With V trimmed by 3 bases and J by 8 bases, 4 bases remained unmatched. The sample was also reused in another study, on T cells in Graves' hyperthyroidism and ophthalmopathy. That study reports: Exclusion of patients followed from uncontrolled infection, other autoimmune disease, pregnancy or lactation.

The input for sequencing was peripheral blood mononuclear cells (PBMCs), taken at new diagnosis, from a patient treated with antithyroid drugs. The sequence derives from a woman between 18 and 29 years old with Graves disease. The chain couples TRBV2 to TRBJ2-3; 11 nucleotides line up with TRBD2. CDR3 protein: CASSEIAGGLTQYF. CDR3 bases: TGTGCCAGCAGTGAGATAGCGGGAGGGCTTACGCAGTATTTT.